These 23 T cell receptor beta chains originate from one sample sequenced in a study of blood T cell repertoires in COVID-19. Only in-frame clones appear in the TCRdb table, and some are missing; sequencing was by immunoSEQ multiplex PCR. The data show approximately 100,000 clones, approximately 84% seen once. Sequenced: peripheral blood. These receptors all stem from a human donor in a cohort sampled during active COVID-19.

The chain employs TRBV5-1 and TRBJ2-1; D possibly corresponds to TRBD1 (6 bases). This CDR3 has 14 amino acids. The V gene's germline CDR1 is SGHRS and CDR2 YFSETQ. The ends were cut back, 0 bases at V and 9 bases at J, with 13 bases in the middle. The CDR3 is CASSLDAGVSEQFF. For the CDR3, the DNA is TGCGCCAGCAGCTTGGATGCAGGGGTCAGTGAGCAGTTCTTC.

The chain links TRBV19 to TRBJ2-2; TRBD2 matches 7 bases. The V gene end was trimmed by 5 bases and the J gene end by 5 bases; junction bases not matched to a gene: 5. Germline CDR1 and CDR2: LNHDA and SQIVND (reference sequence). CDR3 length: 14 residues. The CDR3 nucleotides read TGTGCCAGTAGTCAGGCGGGAGTTACCGGGGAGCTGTTTTTT. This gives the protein CASSQAGVTGELFF. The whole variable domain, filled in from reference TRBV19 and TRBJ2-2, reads DGGITQSPKYLFRKEGQNVTLSCEQNLNHDAMYWYRQDPGQGLRLIYYSQIVNDFQKGDIAEGYSVSREKKESFPLTVTSAQKNPTAFYLCASSQAGVTGELFFGEGSRLTVL.

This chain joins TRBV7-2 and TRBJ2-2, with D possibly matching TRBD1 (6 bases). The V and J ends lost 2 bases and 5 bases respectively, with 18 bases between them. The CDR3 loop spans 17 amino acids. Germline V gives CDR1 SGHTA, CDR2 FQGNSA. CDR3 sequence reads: CASSLRPPWGRTGELFF. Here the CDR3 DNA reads TGTGCCAGCAGCTTAAGACCACCCTGGGGGCGAACCGGGGAGCTGTTTTTT.

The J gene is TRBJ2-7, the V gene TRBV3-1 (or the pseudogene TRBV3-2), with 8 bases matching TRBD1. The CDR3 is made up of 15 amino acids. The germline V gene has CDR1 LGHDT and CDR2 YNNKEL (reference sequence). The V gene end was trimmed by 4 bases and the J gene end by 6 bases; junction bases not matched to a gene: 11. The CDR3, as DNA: TGTGCCAGCAGCCCGCCAGGGGGCACTTTCCGCGAGCAGTACTTC. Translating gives CASSPPGGTFREQYF.

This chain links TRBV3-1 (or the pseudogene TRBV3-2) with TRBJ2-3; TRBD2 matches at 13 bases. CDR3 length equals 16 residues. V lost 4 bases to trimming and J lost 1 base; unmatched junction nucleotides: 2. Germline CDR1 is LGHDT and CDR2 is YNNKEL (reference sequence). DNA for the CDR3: TGTGCCAGCAGCCTCGGGACTAGCGGGGGCACAGATACGCAGTATTTT. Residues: CASSLGTSGGTDTQYF.

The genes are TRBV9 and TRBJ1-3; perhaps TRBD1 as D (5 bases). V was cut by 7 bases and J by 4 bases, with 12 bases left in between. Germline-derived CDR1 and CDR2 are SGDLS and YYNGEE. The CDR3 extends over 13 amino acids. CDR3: CASGASGGNTIYF. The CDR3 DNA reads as TGTGCCAGCGGGGCCTCTGGGGGAAACACCATATATTTT. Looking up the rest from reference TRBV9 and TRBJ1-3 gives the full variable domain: DSGVTQTPKHLITATGQRVTLRCSPRSGDLSVYWYQQSLDQGLQFLIQYYNGEERAKGNILERFSAQQFPDLHSELNLSSLELGDSALYFCASGASGGNTIYFGEGSWLTVV.

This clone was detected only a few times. The CDR3 here is CASSFQGTNEKLFF. DNA for the CDR3: TGTGCCAGCAGCTTCCAGGGAACTAATGAAAAACTGTTTTTT. This chain uses TRBV7-9 with TRBJ1-4; a weak D match, TRBD1 (5 bases). The CDR3 runs 14 residues. V lost 3 bases to trimming and J lost 1 base, with 6 bases between them. Germline CDR1 reads SEHNR; CDR2 reads FQNEAQ (reference sequence).

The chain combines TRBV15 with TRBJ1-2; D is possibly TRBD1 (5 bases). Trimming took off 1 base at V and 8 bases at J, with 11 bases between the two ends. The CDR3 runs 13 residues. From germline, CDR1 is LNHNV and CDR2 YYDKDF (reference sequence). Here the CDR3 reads CATSRARAGGYTF. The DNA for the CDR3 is TGTGCCACCAGCAGAGCCAGGGCGGGGGGCTACACCTTC.

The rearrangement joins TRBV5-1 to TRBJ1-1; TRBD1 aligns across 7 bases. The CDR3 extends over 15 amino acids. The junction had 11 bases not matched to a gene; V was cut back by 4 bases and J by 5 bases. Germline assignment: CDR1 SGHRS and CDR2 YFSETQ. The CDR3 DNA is TGCGCCAGCAGCGAGGGGGTGTACAGGGGTACTGAAGCTTTCTTT. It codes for CASSEGVYRGTEAFF.

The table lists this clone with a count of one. CDR3 sequence: CASSWASQPQHF. The CDR3 DNA reads TGTGCCAGCAGTTGGGCTTCCCAGCCCCAGCATTTT. V is TRBV12-3 or TRBV12-4 and J is TRBJ1-5; D call uncertain. The CDR3 has 12 amino acids. Trimming pared 4 bases from V and 7 bases from J, leaving 8 bases between.

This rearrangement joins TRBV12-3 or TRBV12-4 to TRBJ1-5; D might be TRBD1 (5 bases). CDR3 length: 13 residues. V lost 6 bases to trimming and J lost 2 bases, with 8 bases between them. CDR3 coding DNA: TGTGCCAGCAGAGGACAACGCAATCAGCCCCAGCATTTT. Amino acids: CASRGQRNQPQHF.

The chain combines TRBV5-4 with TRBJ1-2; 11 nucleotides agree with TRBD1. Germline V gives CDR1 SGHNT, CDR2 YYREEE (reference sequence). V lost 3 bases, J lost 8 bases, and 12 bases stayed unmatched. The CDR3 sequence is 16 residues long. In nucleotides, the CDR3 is TGTGCCAGCAGCTCCGGCGGCGGACAGGGGGCTTGGGGCTACACCTTC. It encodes CASSSGGGQGAWGYTF.

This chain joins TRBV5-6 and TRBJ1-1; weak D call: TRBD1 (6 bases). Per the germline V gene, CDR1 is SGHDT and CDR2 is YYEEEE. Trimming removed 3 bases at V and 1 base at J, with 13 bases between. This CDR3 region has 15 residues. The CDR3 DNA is TGTGCCAGCAGCTCAGGGGAGTTCAAGAACACTGAAGCTTTCTTT. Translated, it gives CASSSGEFKNTEAFF.

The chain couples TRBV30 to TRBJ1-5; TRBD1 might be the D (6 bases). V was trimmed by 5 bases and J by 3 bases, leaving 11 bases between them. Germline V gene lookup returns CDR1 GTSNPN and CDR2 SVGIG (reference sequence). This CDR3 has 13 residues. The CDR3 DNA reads TGTGCCTGGTCGGGACAAGTCAATCAGCCCCAGCATTTT. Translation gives CAWSGQVNQPQHF.

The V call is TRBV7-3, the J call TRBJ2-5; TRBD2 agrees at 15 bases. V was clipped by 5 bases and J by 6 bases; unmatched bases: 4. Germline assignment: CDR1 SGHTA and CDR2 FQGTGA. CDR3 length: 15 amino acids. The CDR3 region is CASSLGTSGGQTQYF. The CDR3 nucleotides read TGTGCCAGCAGCCTCGGGACTAGCGGGGGGCAGACCCAGTACTTC.

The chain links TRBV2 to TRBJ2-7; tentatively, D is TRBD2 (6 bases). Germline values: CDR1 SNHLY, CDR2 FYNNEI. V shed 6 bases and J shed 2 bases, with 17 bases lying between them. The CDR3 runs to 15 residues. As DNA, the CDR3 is TGTGCCAGCAGAGGGAGGTCCCGACCTACCTACGAGCAGTACTTC. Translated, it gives CASRGRSRPTYEQYF.

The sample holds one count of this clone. The CDR3 here is CASTLRVQGTGELFF. The CDR3 DNA reads TGTGCCAGCACTTTAAGGGTCCAGGGGACCGGGGAGCTGTTTTTT. The rearrangement joins TRBV6-5 to TRBJ2-2, with D maybe TRBD1 (6 bases). Germline V gene data show CDR1 as MNHEY and CDR2 as SVGAGI. V lost 7 bases, J lost 5 bases, and 17 bases lay in between. There are 15 residues in the CDR3.

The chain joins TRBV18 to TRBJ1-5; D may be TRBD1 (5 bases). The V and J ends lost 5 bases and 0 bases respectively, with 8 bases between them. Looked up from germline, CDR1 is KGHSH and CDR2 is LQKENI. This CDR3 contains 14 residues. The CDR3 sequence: CASSATDSNQPQHF. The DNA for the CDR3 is TGTGCCAGCTCAGCGACAGATAGCAATCAGCCCCAGCATTTT.

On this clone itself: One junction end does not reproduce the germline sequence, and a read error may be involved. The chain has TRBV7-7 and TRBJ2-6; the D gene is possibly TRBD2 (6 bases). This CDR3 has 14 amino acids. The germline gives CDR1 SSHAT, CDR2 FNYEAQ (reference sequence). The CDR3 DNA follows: TGTGCTAGCAGCTCGGGGGCTGGGGCCAACGTCCTGACTTTC. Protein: CASSSGAGANVLTF.

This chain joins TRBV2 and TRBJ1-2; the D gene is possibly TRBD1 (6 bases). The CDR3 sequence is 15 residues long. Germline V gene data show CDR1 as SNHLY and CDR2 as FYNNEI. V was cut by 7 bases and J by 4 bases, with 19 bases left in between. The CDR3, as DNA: TGTGCCAGCATCCTGGACAGAGATACCCGCTATGGCTACACCTTC. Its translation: CASILDRDTRYGYTF.

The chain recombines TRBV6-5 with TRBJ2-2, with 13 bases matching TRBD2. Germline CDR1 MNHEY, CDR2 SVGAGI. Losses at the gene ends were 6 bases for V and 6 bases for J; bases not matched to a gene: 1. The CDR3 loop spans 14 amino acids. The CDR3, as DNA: TGTGCCAGCAGGGGACTAGCGGGGTCCGGGGAGCTGTTTTTT. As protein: CASRGLAGSGELFF.

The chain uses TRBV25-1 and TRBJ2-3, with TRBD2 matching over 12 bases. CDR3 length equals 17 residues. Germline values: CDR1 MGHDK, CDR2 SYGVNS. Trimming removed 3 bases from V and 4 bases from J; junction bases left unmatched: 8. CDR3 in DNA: TGTGCCAGCAGTGACCTGACTAGCGGGGGAGCCGCAGATACGCAGTATTTT. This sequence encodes CASSDLTSGGAADTQYF.

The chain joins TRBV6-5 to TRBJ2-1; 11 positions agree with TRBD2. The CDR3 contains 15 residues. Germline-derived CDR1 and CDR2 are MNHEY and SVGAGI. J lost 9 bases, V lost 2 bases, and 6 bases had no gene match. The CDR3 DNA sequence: TGTGCCAGCAGTTACGTCCTAGCGGGGGGATCTGAGCAGTTCTTC. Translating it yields CASSYVLAGGSEQFF.